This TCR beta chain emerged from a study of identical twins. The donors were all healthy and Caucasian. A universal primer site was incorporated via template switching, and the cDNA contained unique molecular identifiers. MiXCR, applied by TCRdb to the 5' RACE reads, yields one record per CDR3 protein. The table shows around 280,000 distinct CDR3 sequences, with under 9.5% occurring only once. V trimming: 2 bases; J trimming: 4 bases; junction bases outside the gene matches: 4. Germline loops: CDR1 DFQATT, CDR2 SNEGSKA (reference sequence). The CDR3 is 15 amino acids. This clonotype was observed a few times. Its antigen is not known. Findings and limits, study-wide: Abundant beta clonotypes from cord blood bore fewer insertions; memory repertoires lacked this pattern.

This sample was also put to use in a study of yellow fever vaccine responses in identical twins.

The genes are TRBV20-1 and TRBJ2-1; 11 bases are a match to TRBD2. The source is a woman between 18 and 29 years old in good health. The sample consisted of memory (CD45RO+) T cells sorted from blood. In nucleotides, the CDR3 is TGCAGTGCTAGACCCGGGACTAGCGGTTACAATGAGCAGTTCTTC. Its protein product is CSARPGTSGYNEQFF.